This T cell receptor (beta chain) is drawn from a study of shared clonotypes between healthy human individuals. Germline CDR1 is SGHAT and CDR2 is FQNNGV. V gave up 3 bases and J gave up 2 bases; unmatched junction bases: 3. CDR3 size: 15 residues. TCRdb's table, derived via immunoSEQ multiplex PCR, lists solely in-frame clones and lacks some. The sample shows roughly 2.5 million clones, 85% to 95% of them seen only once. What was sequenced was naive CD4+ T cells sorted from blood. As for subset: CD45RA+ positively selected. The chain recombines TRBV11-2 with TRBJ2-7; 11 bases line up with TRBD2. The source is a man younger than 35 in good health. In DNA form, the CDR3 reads TGTGCCAGCAGCTTTACTAGCGGGGGTACCTACGAGCAGTACTTC. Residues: CASSFTSGGTYEQYF.